What follows is one T cell receptor (beta chain) and its context. Its antigen is still unknown. Repertoires were generated with immunoSEQ multiplex PCR, while TCRdb's copy carries only in-frame clones and drops some. The sample lists around 110,000 clones, roughly 90% occurring once. Germline lookup yields CDR1 ENHRY and CDR2 SYGVKD. The CDR3 length is 14 residues. Trimming took 7 bases from V and 3 from J; bases not matched to a gene: 7. These data come from a study of T cell responses to AZD1222 COVID-19 vaccine. General study findings and limits: Donors were largely white British and mainly female; clonal diversity was possibly underestimated.

V and J are TRBV10-3 and TRBJ1-2, with TRBD1 matching 8 bases. The receptor's source is an adult who received the AZD1222 COVID-19 vaccine. The sequencing here drew on peripheral blood, taken 28 days after the second AZD1222 dose. Here the CDR3 DNA reads TGTGCCATCAAGAGACAGGGGTCTGACTATGGCTACACCTTC. Protein sequence: CAIKRQGSDYGYTF.